The 26 T cell receptor beta chains below all came from one sample that was sequenced in a study of blood T cell repertoires in COVID-19. Clones were sequenced by immunoSEQ multiplex PCR, and TCRdb holds only the in-frame ones, with some missing. Counted here are roughly 430,000 clones, approximately 90% occurring once; the ten biggest clones make up 1.4% to 1.5%. Sequenced material: PBMCs or T cells enriched from blood (not recorded which). The receptors were gathered from a young woman who had been exposed to COVID-19.

This CDR3 reads CASSATGPGYTF. The CDR3, as DNA: TGTGCCAGCAGCGCGACAGGCCCCGGCTACACCTTC. The chain is built from TRBV9 and TRBJ1-2; tentative D call: TRBD1 (6 bases). The V end was cut by 3 bases, the J end by 8 bases, with 11 bases between. The CDR3 sequence is 12 residues long. From germline, CDR1 is SGDLS and CDR2 YYNGEE. Looking up the rest from reference TRBV9 and TRBJ1-2 gives the full variable domain: DSGVTQTPKHLITATGQRVTLRCSPRSGDLSVYWYQQSLDQGLQFLIQYYNGEERAKGNILERFSAQQFPDLHSELNLSSLELGDSALYFCASSATGPGYTFGSGTRLTVV.

The rearrangement uses TRBV4-3 and TRBJ2-2; 9 positions match TRBD1. J was trimmed by 6 bases and V by 0 bases; bases with no gene match: 2. In germline, CDR1 is LGHNA, CDR2 YSLEER. The CDR3 is 15 residues long. The CDR3 loop is CASSQDGQGPGELFF. The CDR3 DNA reads TGCGCCAGCAGCCAAGATGGACAGGGGCCCGGGGAGCTGTTTTTT.

The chain has TRBV13 and TRBJ1-2; D perhaps matches TRBD1 (6 bases). The germline V and J ends were trimmed by 0 bases and 0 bases, with 11 bases remaining between them. Germline V lookup: CDR1 PRHDT, CDR2 FYEKMQ (reference sequence). The CDR3 has 16 residues. For the CDR3, the DNA is TGTGCCAGCAGCTTAGGCCAGGGGACTACTAACTATGGCTACACCTTC. This gives the protein CASSLGQGTTNYGYTF.

This chain connects TRBV28 to TRBJ1-4, with 7 bases fitting TRBD1. This CDR3 region has 18 residues. Trimming took 6 bases from V and 5 from J; bases not matched to a gene: 18. The V gene's germline CDR1 is MDHEN and CDR2 SYDVKM. This CDR3 is CASRTQTRGKRWNEKLFF. In DNA form, the CDR3 reads TGTGCCAGCAGAACCCAGACCAGGGGGAAGAGATGGAATGAAAAACTGTTTTTT.

The CDR3 DNA reads TGCGCCAGCAGCTTGGTGGCACTAGCGGGGGGACAAGAGACCCAGTACTTC. It yields the protein CASSLVALAGGQETQYF. The chain is built from TRBV5-1 and TRBJ2-5; 12 bases agree with TRBD2. J was trimmed by 2 bases and V by 0 bases; bases with no gene match: 5. Germline-derived CDR1 and CDR2 are SGHRS and YFSETQ. This CDR3 region has 17 residues. Full variable domain (missing parts from reference TRBV5-1 and TRBJ2-5): KAGVTQTPRYLIKTRGQQVTLSCSPISGHRSVSWYQQTPGQGLQFLFEYFSETQRNKGNFPGRFSGRQFSNSRSEMNVSTLELGDSALYLCASSLVALAGGQETQYFGPGTRLLVL.

The chain couples TRBV5-1 to TRBJ2-6; D not resolved. V was cut by 0 bases and J by 1 base, with 14 bases left in between. From germline, CDR1 is SGHRS and CDR2 YFSETQ. CDR3 length: 18 amino acids. CDR3 sequence (DNA): TGCGCCAGCAGCTTGGCCGACACCTTGGCTTCTGGGGCCAACGTCCTGACTTTC. Protein product: CASSLADTLASGANVLTF.

The chain joins TRBV27 to TRBJ2-4, with 10 bases identical to TRBD1. J was trimmed by 2 bases and V by 7 bases; bases with no gene match: 14. CDR3 length: 18 amino acids. CDR1 is MNHEY, CDR2 SMNVEV, per germline (reference sequence). The CDR3: CASKTGGINTNPKNIQYF. DNA for the CDR3: TGTGCCAGCAAGACAGGGGGCATTAACACAAACCCCAAAAACATTCAGTACTTC.

The chain joins TRBV15 to TRBJ1-1; possibly TRBD1 for D (6 bases). Germline CDR1 is LNHNV and CDR2 is YYDKDF (reference sequence). V lost 2 bases and J 1 base, leaving 17 bases between the germline ends. The CDR3 is 17 amino acids. The CDR3 DNA reads as TGTGCCACCAGCAGACCCTCCGGACAGACGAGGAACACTGAAGCTTTCTTT. Protein: CATSRPSGQTRNTEAFF.

This chain links TRBV6-5 with TRBJ2-7; D uncertain. The CDR3 extends over 14 amino acids. Per the germline V gene, CDR1 is MNHEY and CDR2 is SVGAGI. The V end lost 0 bases, the J end lost 6 bases, and 12 bases lay between the germline ends. CDR3 nucleotide sequence: TGTGCCAGCAGTTACTCCGCCCGCGTTGGCGAGCAGTACTTC. It yields the protein CASSYSARVGEQYF.

The chain combines TRBV29-1 with TRBJ2-7; D is perhaps TRBD1 (5 bases). CDR1 and CDR2 from the germline V gene are SQVTM and ANQGSEA. Trimming stripped 6 bases from V and 4 bases from J, with 10 bases between. The CDR3 has 11 amino acids. In DNA form, the CDR3 reads TGCAGCGTCAGGACACATTACGAGCAGTACTTC. Its protein product is CSVRTHYEQYF.

This clone has a single count. V gene TRBV5-1 combines with J gene TRBJ2-3; 10 bases are shared with TRBD2. Trimming took 1 base from V and 5 from J; bases not matched to a gene: 4. In germline, CDR1 is SGHRS, CDR2 YFSETQ. The CDR3 is 15 residues long. CDR3: CASSLSSGSVDTQYF. The CDR3 DNA follows: TGCGCCAGCAGCTTGTCTAGCGGGAGCGTAGATACGCAGTATTTT.

The V call is TRBV19, the J call TRBJ2-6; 9 bases line up with TRBD2. Germline V gives CDR1 LNHDA, CDR2 SQIVND (reference sequence). This CDR3 is built from 18 residues. Germline trimming cut 5 bases from V and 2 bases from J; bases unmatched to any gene: 10. CDR3 loop: CASSAPSGIGTGANVLTF. CDR3 nucleotides: TGTGCCAGTAGTGCCCCTAGCGGGATTGGAACTGGGGCCAACGTCCTGACTTTC.

The chain employs TRBV7-9 and TRBJ1-6; D is unclear. There are 14 residues in the CDR3. Germline V CDR1 and CDR2: SEHNR, FQNEAQ (reference sequence). With 6 bases removed from V and 5 bases from J, the gap between germline ends came to 11 bases. CDR3 sequence reads: CASSETPDNSPLHF. In nucleotides, the CDR3 is TGTGCCAGCAGTGAGACACCTGATAATTCACCCCTCCACTTT.

This chain joins TRBV4-3 and TRBJ1-2; the match to TRBD1 covers 8 bases. The ends lost 2 bases at V and 1 base at J; junction bases unmatched: 6. This CDR3 is built from 16 residues. CDR1 LGHNA and CDR2 YSLEER come from the germline V gene. The CDR3: CASSQRKGQDNYGYTF. The CDR3 DNA reads as TGCGCCAGCAGCCAACGAAAGGGACAGGATAACTATGGCTACACCTTC.

This clone appeared once. CDR3 nucleotides: TGTGCCAGCTCTCCAGAACAGGGCCGGAGGAGAGTCTCTGGAAACACCATATATTTT. Residues: CASSPEQGRRRVSGNTIYF. This chain uses TRBV18 with TRBJ1-3; D might be TRBD1 (6 bases). V was clipped by 6 bases and J by 0 bases, with 24 bases between them. Germline CDR1 KGHSH, CDR2 LQKENI. The CDR3 contains 19 residues.

The rearrangement uses TRBV19 and TRBJ1-2, with TRBD1 matching 8 bases. The germline CDR1 and CDR2 sequences are LNHDA and SQIVND (reference sequence). The CDR3 runs to 14 residues. V dropped 7 bases and J dropped 4; count of bases not matched to a gene: 8. This chain's CDR3 is CASTPDRGPYGYTF. For the CDR3, the DNA is TGTGCCAGTACTCCCGACAGGGGACCCTATGGCTACACCTTC.

The rearrangement joins TRBV5-1 to TRBJ2-1, with TRBD2 identical over 16 bases. V lost 7 bases and J lost 8; bases outside the gene matches: 6. Germline V gene data show CDR1 as SGHRS and CDR2 as YFSETQ. This CDR3 spans 15 amino acids. CDR3 nucleotide sequence: TGCGCCAGCGGAACCGGGACTAGCGGGGGGGATGAGCAGTTCTTC. It encodes CASGTGTSGGDEQFF.

The chain carries TRBV24-1 and TRBJ1-2; no reliable D call. The length of the CDR3 is 14 residues. The V gene lost 4 bases and the J gene lost 4 bases, with 12 bases spanning the gap. CDR1 and CDR2 from the germline V gene are KGHDR and SFDVKD. The CDR3 protein is CATSEAGYLYGYTF. CDR3 nucleotides: TGTGCCACCAGTGAAGCAGGCTATCTCTATGGCTACACCTTC.

The rearrangement joins TRBV6-5 to TRBJ1-3; possibly TRBD1 for D (5 bases). From germline, CDR1 is MNHEY and CDR2 SVGAGI. Between the trimmed V and J ends, which lost 2 bases and 2 bases, there was a span of 10 bases. The CDR3 loop spans 15 amino acids. CDR3 sequence (DNA): TGTGCCAGCAGTTACCAAGACAGCCCTGGAAACACCATATATTTT. Its translation: CASSYQDSPGNTIYF.

The chain carries TRBV7-2 and TRBJ2-1, with 7 bases that match TRBD2. V lost 6 bases and J lost 4; bases outside the gene matches: 9. The germline CDR1 and CDR2 sequences are SGHTA and FQGNSA. The CDR3 consists of 15 residues. The CDR3 sequence is CASREPGRQYNEQFF. For the CDR3, the DNA is TGTGCCAGCAGAGAACCCGGGAGGCAATACAATGAGCAGTTCTTC.

The rearrangement uses TRBV19 and TRBJ2-7; weak D call: TRBD2 (6 bases). Trimming stripped 5 bases from V and 2 bases from J, with 10 bases between. Germline V gene sequence: CDR1 LNHDA, CDR2 SQIVND (reference sequence). The CDR3 has 13 amino acids. The CDR3 DNA sequence: TGTGCCAGTAGTTATAGCGGAGCCTACGAGCAGTACTTC. It yields the protein CASSYSGAYEQYF.

CDR3 sequence reads: CATSRDPQAGYEQYF. The CDR3 DNA is TGTGCCACCAGCAGAGATCCGCAGGCGGGCTACGAGCAGTACTTC. The chain carries TRBV15 and TRBJ2-7; D possibly corresponds to TRBD2 (5 bases). V was trimmed by 0 bases and J by 3 bases, leaving 12 bases between them. This CDR3 is 15 amino acids long. CDR1 LNHNV and CDR2 YYDKDF come from the germline V gene (reference sequence).

The chain employs TRBV5-6 and TRBJ1-2; D uncertain. The germline V gene encodes CDR1 SGHDT and CDR2 YYEEEE. The CDR3 totals 13 residues. Between the trimmed V and J ends, which lost 1 base and 3 bases, there was a span of 7 bases. The CDR3 DNA reads TGTGCCAGCAGCTTGAGGCTAGACTATGGCTACACCTTC. This codes for CASSLRLDYGYTF.

CDR3 nucleotide sequence: TGTGCCATCAGTGAGGGACAGGGGAACTATGGCTACACCTTC. Its protein product is CAISEGQGNYGYTF. The genes are TRBV10-3 and TRBJ1-2; 9 nucleotides align to TRBD1. This CDR3 is 14 amino acids long. J lost 2 bases, V lost 2 bases, and 0 bases had no gene match. Germline CDR1 ENHRY, CDR2 SYGVKD.

CDR3 protein: CATSPGQQLNEKLFF. CDR3 nucleotide sequence: TGTGCCACCAGTCCTGGACAACAACTTAATGAAAAACTGTTTTTT. This chain links TRBV24-1 with TRBJ1-4, with D possibly matching TRBD1 (5 bases). The CDR3 loop spans 15 amino acids. With 6 bases removed from V and 4 bases from J, the gap between germline ends came to 14 bases. Germline V gene lookup returns CDR1 KGHDR and CDR2 SFDVKD.

This chain connects TRBV19 to TRBJ1-2; 8 bases map to TRBD1. The CDR3 covers 13 residues. Germline V gene sequence: CDR1 LNHDA, CDR2 SQIVND (reference sequence). The V segment lost 6 bases and the J segment 3 bases; nucleotides outside the gene matches: 3. Here the CDR3 reads CASSKGQDYGYTF. The CDR3 DNA follows: TGTGCCAGTAGCAAGGGACAGGACTATGGCTACACCTTC.